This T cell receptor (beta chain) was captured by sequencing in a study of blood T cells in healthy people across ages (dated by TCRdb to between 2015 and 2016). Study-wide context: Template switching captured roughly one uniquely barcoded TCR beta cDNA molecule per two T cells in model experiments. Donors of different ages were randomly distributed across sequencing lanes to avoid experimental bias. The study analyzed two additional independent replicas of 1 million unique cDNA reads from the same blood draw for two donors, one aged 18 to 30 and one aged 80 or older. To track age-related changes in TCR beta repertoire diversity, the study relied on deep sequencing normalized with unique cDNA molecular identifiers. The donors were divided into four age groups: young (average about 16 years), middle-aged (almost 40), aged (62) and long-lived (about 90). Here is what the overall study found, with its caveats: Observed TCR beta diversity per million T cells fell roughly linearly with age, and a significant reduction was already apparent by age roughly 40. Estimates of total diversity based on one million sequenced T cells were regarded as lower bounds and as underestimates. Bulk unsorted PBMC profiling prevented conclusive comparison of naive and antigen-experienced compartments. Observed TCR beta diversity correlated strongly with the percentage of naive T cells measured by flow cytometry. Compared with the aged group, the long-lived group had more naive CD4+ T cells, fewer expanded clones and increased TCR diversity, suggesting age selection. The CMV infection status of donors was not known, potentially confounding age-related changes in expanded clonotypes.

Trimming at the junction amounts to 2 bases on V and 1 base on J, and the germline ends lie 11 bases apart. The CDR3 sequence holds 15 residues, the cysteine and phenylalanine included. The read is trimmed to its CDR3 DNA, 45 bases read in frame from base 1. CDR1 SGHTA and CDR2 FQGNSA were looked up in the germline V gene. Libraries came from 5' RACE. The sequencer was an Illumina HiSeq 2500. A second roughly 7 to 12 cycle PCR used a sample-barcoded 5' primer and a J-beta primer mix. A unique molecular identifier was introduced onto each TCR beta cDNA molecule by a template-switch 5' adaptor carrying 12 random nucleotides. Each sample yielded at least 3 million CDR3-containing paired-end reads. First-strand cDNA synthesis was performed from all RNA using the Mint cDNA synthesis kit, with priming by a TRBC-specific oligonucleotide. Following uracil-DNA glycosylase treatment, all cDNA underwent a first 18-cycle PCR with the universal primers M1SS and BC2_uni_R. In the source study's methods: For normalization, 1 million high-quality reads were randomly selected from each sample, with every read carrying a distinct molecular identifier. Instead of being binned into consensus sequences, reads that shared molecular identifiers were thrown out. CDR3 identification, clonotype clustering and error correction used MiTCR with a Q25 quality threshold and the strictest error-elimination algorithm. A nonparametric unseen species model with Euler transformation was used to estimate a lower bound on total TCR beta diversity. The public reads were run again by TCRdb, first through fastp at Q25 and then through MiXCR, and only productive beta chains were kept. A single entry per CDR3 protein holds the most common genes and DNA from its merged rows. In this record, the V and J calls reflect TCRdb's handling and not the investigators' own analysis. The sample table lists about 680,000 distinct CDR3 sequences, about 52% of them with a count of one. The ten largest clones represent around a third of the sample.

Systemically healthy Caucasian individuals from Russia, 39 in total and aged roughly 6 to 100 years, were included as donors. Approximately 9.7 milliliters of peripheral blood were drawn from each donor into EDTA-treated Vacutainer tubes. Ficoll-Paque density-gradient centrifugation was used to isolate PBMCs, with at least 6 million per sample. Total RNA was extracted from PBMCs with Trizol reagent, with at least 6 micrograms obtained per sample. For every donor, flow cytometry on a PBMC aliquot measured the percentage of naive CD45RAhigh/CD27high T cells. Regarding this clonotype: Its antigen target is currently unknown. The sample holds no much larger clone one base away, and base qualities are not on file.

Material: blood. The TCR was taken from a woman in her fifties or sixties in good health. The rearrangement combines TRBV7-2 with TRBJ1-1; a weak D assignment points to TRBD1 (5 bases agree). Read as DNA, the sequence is TGTGCCAGCAGCTTAAGGCCACAGGAGAACACTGAAGCTTTCTTT. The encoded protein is CASSLRPQENTEAFF.